This TCR beta chain stems from a study of blood T cell repertoires in COVID-19. There are a few counts of this clone. Per germline, CDR1 SQVTM and CDR2 ANQGSEA. The V segment lost 8 bases and the J segment 4 bases; nucleotides outside the gene matches: 12. This CDR3 contains 15 residues. Data came from immunoSEQ multiplex PCR; TCRdb stores just in-frame clones and leaves some out. The repertoire holds 120,000 or so clones, with 70% to 90% as singletons. This chain uses TRBV29-1 with TRBJ1-1; 11 bases map to TRBD1. Sample: peripheral blood. The sequence was collected from a woman in her 50s with acute or convalescent COVID-19. The CDR3 loop is CSLQRTGGLGTEAFF. As DNA, the CDR3 is TGCAGCCTACAAAGGACAGGGGGCTTGGGCACTGAAGCTTTCTTT.